The source of this T cell receptor (beta chain) is a study of memory CD4+ T cells and cytomegalovirus serostatus. The overall study: Donors were healthy Belgian adults, fewer than ten CMV seropositive and 24 seronegative.

Only in-frame clones appear in the TCRdb table, and some are missing; sequencing was by immunoSEQ multiplex PCR. The sample includes fewer than 50,000 clones, 79% of them seen just once. The V gene's germline CDR1 is SGDLS and CDR2 YYNGEE. With 5 bases removed from V and 6 bases from J, the gap between germline ends came to 21 bases. The CDR3 has 15 amino acids. Single viable CD3+CD4+CD8-CD45RO+ cells were sorted as the memory CD4+ T cells. About this clone itself: Antigen: not known.

Study results and limitations: Of around 160 reported CMV TCRbeta sequences, 60 to 85 were found in memory CD4+ repertoires.

The sequence derives from an adult in good health and CMV-seropositive. This chain uses TRBV9 with TRBJ2-7; weak D call: TRBD2 (5 bases). Material for sequencing was memory CD4+ T cells from blood. DNA for the CDR3: TGTGCCAGCAGGTACTCCGGGGATGGCGGGTCCGAGCAGTACTTC. As protein: CASRYSGDGGSEQYF.